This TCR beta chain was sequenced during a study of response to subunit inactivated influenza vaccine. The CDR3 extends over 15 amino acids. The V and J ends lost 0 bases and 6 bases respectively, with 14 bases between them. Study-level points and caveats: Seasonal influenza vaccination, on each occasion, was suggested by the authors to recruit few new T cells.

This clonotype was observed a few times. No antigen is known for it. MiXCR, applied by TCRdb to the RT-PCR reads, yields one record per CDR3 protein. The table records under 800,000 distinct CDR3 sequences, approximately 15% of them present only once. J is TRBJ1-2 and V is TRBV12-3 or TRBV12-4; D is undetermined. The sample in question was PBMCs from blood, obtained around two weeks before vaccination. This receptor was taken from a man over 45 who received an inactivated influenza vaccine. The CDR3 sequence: CASSLALRNPDGYTF. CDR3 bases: TGTGCCAGCAGTTTAGCGCTAAGAAACCCCGATGGCTACACCTTC.